This record covers a single TCR beta chain. The data originate from a study of blood T cell repertoires in COVID-19. Overall study: Sources were T cells, B-cell-depleted T cells, or PBMCs; the material itself was cDNA or gDNA.

Germline V gives CDR1 SEHNR, CDR2 FQNEAQ (reference sequence). V gave up 5 bases and J gave up 4 bases, with 9 bases separating them. The CDR3 sequence is 13 residues long. Seattle cases were enrolled at active infection and followed longitudinally. TCRdb keeps only in-frame clones here, not all; method: immunoSEQ multiplex PCR. Here the sample spans 250,000 to 350,000 clones, about 88% being singletons. This TCR was recovered from a woman aged 30 to 39 with COVID-19, enrolled during active disease. The chain links TRBV7-9 to TRBJ1-5; the D gene is possibly TRBD1 (5 bases). The sample comprised peripheral blood. CDR3 DNA: TGTGCCAGCAGCCCGACAGAAAATCAGCCCCAGCATTTT. Translation gives CASSPTENQPQHF.